In this sample, the clone carrying this TCR beta chain turned up a few times. The antigen remains unidentified. Other DNA variants within this sample encode the same CDR3. The sample is drawn from a study of shared clonotypes between healthy human individuals. The naive CD8 population came from CD45RO-negative cells selected for CCR7, without terminally differentiated effector memory CD45RA+ cells. Participating donors were healthy, HIV-negative adults free of recent acute infections or vaccinations. CDR1 and CDR2 from the germline V gene are KGHSH and LQKENI. CDR3 length equals 15 residues. V lost 3 bases to trimming and J lost 4 bases; unmatched junction nucleotides: 3. Original analysis: Owing to the provision of junction-only sequences devoid of quality scores by immunoSEQ, filtering differed. Data came from immunoSEQ multiplex PCR; TCRdb stores just in-frame clones and leaves some out. From that table come the V and J calls and clone size; the DNA was used to work out D and trimming. The sample carries roughly 2 million clones, approximately 94% recorded once.

Overall study results and limits: Sampling covered blood only; tissue repertoires likely differ. Some naive CD4 clonotypes, around 5%, turned up in common across a handful of donors.

The chain joins TRBV18 to TRBJ1-4; 9 bases align to TRBD1. The sequence came from a man between 18 and 29 years old in good health. The sample comprised naive CD8+ T cells sorted from blood. The CDR3 DNA reads TGTGCCAGCTCACCCCCGGGACAGGGTAATGAAAAACTGTTTTTT. Protein sequence: CASSPPGQGNEKLFF.